This entry describes one T cell receptor beta chain. What it recognizes is unknown. This specimen belongs to a study of cytomegalovirus exposure and HLA in healthy donors. General study results and limits: Sequencing likely produced, as an artifact, a cluster of highly shared sequence variants.

PCR primers comprised 60 Vbeta and 13 Jbeta primers. Method: immunoSEQ multiplex PCR; TCRdb's copy keeps in-frame clones and lacks some. The table shows under 200,000 clones, with over 60% occurring only once. CDR3 length: 16 amino acids. In germline, CDR1 is SGHDN, CDR2 FVKESK. V gave up 2 bases and J gave up 6 bases; unmatched junction bases: 7. The donors gave bone marrow, and they were healthy. Sequencing used PBMCs. The J gene is TRBJ2-5, the V gene TRBV14; 12 bases are a match to TRBD2. The clonotype originates from a woman in her forties in good health and CMV-seronegative. As DNA, the CDR3 is TGTGCCAGCAGCCAACTAACTAGCGGGGGGATAAAGACCCAGTACTTC. It codes for CASSQLTSGGIKTQYF.